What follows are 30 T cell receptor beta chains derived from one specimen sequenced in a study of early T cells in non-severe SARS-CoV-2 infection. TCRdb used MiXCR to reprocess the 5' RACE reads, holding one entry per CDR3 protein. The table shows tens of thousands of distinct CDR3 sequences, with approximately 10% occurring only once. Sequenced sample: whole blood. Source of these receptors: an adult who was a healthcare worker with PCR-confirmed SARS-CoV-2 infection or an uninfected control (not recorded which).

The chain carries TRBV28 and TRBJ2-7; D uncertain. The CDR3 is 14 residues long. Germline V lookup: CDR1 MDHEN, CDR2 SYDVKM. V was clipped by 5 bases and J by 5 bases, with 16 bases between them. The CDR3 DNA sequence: TGTGCCAGCAGTCCTACCCTCCTTTCCCACGAGCAGTACTTC. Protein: CASSPTLLSHEQYF. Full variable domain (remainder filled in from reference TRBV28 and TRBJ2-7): DVKVTQSSRYLVKRTGEKVFLECVQDMDHENMFWYRQDPGLGLRLIYFSYDVKMKEKGDIPEGYSVSREKKERFSLILESASTNQTSMYLCASSPTLLSHEQYFGPGTRLTVT.

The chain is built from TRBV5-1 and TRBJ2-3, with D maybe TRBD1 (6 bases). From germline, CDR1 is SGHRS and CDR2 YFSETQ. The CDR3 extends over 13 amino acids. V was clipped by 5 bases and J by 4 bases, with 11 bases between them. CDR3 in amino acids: CASSEQGADTQYF. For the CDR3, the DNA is TGCGCCAGCAGTGAACAGGGCGCAGATACGCAGTATTTT.

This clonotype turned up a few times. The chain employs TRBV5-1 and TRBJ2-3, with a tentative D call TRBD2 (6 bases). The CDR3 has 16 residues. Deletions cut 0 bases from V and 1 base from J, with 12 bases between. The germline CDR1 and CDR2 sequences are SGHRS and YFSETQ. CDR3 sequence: CASSLGGSGRTDTQYF. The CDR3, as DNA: TGCGCCAGCAGCTTGGGTGGAAGCGGGCGCACAGATACGCAGTATTTT.

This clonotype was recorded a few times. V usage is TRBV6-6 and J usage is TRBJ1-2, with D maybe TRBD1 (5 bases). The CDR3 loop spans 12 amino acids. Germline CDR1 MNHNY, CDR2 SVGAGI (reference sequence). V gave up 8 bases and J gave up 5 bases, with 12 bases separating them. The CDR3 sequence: CASGGRGYGYTF. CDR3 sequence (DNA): TGTGCCAGCGGCGGGAGGGGTTATGGCTACACCTTC.

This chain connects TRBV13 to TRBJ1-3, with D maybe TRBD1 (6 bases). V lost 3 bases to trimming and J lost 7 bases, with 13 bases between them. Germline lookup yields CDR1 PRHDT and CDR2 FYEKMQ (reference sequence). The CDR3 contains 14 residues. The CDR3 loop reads CASSFGPGVNTIYF. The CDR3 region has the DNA TGTGCCAGCAGCTTCGGCCCAGGGGTCAACACCATATATTTT. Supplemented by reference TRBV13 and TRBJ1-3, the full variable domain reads AAGVIQSPRHLIKEKRETATLKCYPIPRHDTVYWYQQGPGQDPQFLISFYEKMQSDKGSIPDRFSAQQFSDYHSELNMSSLELGDSALYFCASSFGPGVNTIYFGEGSWLTVV.

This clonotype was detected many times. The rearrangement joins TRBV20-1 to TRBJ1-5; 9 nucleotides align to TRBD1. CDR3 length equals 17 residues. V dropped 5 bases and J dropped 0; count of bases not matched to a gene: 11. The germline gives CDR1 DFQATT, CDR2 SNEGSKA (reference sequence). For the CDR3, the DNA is TGCAGTGCTTGGGACAGGGAGGGTCCGAATAGCAATCAGCCCCAGCATTTT. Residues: CSAWDREGPNSNQPQHF.

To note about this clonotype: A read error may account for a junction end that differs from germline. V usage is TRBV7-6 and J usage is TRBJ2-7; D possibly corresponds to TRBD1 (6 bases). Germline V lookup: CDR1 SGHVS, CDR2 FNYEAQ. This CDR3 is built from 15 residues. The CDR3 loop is CASSQKQGHPYEQHF. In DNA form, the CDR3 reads TGTGCCAGCAGCCAAAAACAGGGACACCCCTACGAGCAGCACTTC.

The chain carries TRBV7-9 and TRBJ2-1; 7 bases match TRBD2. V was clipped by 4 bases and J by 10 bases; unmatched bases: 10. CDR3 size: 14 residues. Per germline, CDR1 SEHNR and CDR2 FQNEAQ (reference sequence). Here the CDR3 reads CASSSHRGENEQFF. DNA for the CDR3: TGTGCCAGCAGCTCCCACCGGGGGGAAAACGAGCAGTTCTTC.

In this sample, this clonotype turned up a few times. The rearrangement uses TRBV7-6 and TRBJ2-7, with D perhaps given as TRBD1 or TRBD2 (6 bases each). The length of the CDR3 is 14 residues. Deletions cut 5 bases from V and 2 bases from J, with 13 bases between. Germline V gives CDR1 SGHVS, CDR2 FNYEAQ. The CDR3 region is CASSQEGGAYEQYF. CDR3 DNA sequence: TGTGCCAGCAGCCAGGAGGGGGGCGCCTACGAGCAGTACTTC.

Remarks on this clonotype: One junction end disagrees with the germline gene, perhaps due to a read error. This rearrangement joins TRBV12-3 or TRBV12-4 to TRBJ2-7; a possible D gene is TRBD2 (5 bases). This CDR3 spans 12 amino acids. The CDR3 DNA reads TGTGTCAGCGCGTGGGAGCTGGGAGAGCAGTACTTC. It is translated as CVSAWELGEQYF.

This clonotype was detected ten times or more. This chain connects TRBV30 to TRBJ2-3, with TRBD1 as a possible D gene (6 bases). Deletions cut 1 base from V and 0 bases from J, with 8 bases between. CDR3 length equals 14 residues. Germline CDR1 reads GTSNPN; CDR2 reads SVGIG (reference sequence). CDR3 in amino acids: CAWSAGQSTDTQYF. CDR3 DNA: TGTGCCTGGAGTGCAGGACAGAGCACAGATACGCAGTATTTT.

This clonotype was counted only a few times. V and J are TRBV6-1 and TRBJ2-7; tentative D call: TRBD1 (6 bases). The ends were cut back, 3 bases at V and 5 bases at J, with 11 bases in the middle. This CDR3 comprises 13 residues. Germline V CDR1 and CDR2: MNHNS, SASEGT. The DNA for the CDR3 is TGTGCCAGCAGTGAGGGACATGGAGACGAGCAGTACTTC. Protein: CASSEGHGDEQYF.

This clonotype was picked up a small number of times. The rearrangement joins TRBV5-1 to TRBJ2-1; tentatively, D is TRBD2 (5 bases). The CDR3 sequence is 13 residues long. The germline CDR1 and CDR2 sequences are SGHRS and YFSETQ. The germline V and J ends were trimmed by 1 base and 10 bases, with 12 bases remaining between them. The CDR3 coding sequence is TGCGCCAGCAGCTTGCCTAGCCCACGGGAGCAGTTCTTC. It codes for CASSLPSPREQFF.

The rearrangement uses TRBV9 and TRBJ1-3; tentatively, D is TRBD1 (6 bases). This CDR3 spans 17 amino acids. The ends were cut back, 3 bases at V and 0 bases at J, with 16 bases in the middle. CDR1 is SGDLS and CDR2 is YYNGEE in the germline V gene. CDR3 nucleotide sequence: TGTGCCAGCAGCGCAAACAGGGCCCAAAGCTCTGGAAACACCATATATTTT. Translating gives CASSANRAQSSGNTIYF.

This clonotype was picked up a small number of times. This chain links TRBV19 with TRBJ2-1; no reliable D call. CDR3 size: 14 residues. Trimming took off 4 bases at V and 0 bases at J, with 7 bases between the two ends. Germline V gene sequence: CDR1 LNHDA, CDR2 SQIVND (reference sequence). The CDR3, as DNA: TGTGCCAGTAGTAGAGAAGACTCCTACAATGAGCAGTTCTTC. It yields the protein CASSREDSYNEQFF.

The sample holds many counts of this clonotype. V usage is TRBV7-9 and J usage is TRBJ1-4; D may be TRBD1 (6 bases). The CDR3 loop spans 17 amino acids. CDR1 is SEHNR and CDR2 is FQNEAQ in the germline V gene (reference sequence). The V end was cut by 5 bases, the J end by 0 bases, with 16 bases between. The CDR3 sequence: CASSPDRTVSTNEKLFF. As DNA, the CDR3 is TGTGCCAGCAGCCCAGACCGGACAGTTTCAACTAATGAAAAACTGTTTTTT.

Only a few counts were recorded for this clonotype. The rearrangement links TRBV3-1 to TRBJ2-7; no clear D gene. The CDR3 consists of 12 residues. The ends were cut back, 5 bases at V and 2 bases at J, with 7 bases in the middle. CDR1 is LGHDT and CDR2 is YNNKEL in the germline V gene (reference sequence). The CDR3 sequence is CASSSWAYEQYF. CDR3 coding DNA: TGTGCCAGCAGCTCCTGGGCCTACGAGCAGTACTTC.

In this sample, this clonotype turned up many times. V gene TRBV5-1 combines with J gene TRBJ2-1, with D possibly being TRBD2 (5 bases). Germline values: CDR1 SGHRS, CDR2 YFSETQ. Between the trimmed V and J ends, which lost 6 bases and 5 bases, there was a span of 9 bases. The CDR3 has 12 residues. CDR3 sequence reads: CASNDYNNEQFF. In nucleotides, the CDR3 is TGCGCCAGCAACGACTACAACAATGAGCAGTTCTTC.

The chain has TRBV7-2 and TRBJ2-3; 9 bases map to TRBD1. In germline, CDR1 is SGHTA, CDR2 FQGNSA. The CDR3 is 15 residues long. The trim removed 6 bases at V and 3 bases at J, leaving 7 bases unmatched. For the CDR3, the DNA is TGTGCCAGCAGTCGAAGTGGACAGGGGACAGATACGCAGTATTTT. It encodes CASSRSGQGTDTQYF.

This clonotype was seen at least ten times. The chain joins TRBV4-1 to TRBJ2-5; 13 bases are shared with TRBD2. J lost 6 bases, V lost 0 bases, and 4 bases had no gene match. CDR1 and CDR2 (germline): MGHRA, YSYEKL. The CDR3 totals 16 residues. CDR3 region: CASSQELAGGLKTQYF. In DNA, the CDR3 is TGCGCCAGCAGCCAAGAACTAGCGGGGGGGCTTAAGACCCAGTACTTC.

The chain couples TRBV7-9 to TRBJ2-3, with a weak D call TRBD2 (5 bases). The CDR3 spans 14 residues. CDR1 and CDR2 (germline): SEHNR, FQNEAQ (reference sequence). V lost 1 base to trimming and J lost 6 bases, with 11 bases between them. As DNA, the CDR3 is TGTGCCAGCAGCTTAGGAGGCGGGCTGGATACGCAGTATTTT. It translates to CASSLGGGLDTQYF.

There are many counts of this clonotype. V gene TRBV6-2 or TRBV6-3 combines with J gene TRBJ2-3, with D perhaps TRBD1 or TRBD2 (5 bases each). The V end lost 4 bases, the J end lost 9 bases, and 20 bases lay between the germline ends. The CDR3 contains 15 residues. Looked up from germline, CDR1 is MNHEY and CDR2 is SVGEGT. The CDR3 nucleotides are TGTGCCAGCAGTTCGCCGGGACGGGCACTGGGGACGCAGTATTTT. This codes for CASSSPGRALGTQYF.

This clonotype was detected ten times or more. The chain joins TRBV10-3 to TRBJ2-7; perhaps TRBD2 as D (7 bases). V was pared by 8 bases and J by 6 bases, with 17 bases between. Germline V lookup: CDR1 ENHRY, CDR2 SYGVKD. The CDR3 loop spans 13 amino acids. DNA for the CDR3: TGTGCCATCTCGGCGGGGGCCCCCGGCGAGCAGTACTTC. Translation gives CAISAGAPGEQYF.

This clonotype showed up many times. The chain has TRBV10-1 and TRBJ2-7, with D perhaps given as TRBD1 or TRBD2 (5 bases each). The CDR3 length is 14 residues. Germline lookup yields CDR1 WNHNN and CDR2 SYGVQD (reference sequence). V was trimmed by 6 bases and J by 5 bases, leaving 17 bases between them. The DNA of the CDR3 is TGCGCCAGCAGCAGCTCCGGGACGAGGAACGAGCAGTACTTC. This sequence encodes CASSSSGTRNEQYF.

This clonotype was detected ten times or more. CDR3 bases: TGTGCCAGCAGCTTAGTTCGGGGGGGCTACTACAATGAGCAGTTCTTC. Translating it yields CASSLVRGGYYNEQFF. This sequence joins TRBV7-9 and TRBJ2-1; TRBD2 agrees at 8 bases. V shed 1 base, J shed 3 bases, and the junction held 5 bases outside the gene matches. This CDR3 region has 16 residues. Germline-derived CDR1 and CDR2 are SEHNR and FQNEAQ (reference sequence). The full variable domain, completed using reference TRBV7-9 and TRBJ2-1, is DTGVSQNPRHKITKRGQNVTFRCDPISEHNRLYWYRQTLGQGPEFLTYFQNEAQLEKSRLLSDRFSAERPKGSFSTLEIQRTEQGDSAMYLCASSLVRGGYYNEQFFGPGTRLTVL.

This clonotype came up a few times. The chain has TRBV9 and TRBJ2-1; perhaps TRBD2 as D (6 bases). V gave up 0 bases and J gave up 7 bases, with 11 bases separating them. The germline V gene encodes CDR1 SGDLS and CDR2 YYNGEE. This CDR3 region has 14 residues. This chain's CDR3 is CASSVAGSRNEQFF. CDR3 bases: TGTGCCAGCAGCGTAGCCGGGAGTCGTAATGAGCAGTTCTTC. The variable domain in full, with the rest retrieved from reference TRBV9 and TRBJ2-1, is DSGVTQTPKHLITATGQRVTLRCSPRSGDLSVYWYQQSLDQGLQFLIQYYNGEERAKGNILERFSAQQFPDLHSELNLSSLELGDSALYFCASSVAGSRNEQFFGPGTRLTVL.

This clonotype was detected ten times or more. CDR3 sequence: CASKPSGGNEQFF. The CDR3 nucleotides read TGCGCCAGCAAACCTAGCGGGGGGAATGAGCAGTTCTTC. This rearrangement joins TRBV10-2 to TRBJ2-1; 11 bases are a match to TRBD2. V shed 7 bases, J shed 7 bases, and the junction held 3 bases outside the gene matches. The CDR3 runs to 13 residues. CDR1 and CDR2 from the germline V gene are WSHSY and SAAADI.

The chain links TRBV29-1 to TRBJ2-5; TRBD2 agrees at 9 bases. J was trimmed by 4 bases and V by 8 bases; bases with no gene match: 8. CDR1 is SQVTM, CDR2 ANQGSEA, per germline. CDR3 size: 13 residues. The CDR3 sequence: CSLAPTSGETQYF. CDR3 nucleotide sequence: TGCAGCTTAGCCCCGACTAGCGGAGAGACCCAGTACTTC.

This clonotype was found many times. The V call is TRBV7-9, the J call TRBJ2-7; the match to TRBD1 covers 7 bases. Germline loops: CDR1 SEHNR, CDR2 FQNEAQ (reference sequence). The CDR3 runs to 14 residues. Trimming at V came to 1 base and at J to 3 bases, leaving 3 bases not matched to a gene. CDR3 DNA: TGTGCCAGCAGCTTAGGTCGGGACAGCTACGAGCAGTACTTC. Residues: CASSLGRDSYEQYF. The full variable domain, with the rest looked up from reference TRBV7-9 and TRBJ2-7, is DTGVSQNPRHKITKRGQNVTFRCDPISEHNRLYWYRQTLGQGPEFLTYFQNEAQLEKSRLLSDRFSAERPKGSFSTLEIQRTEQGDSAMYLCASSLGRDSYEQYFGPGTRLTVT.

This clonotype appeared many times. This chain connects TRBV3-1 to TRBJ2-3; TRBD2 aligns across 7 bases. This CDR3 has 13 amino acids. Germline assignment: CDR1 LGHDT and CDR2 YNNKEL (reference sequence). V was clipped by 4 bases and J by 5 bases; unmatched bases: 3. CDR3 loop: CASSRDYRDTQYF. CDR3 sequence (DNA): TGTGCCAGCAGCCGGGACTACCGAGATACGCAGTATTTT.